This TCR beta chain was sequenced during a study of blood T cells in healthy people across ages (dated by TCRdb to 2015 to 2017). With respect to the entire study: Template switching captured roughly one uniquely barcoded TCR beta cDNA molecule per two T cells in model experiments. To track age-related changes in TCR beta repertoire diversity, the study relied on deep sequencing normalized with unique cDNA molecular identifiers. The donors were split into four age groups: young (average approximately 16 years), middle-aged (nearly 40), aged (62) and long-lived (over 75). Donors of different ages were randomly distributed across sequencing lanes to avoid experimental bias. The study analyzed two additional independent replicas of 1 million unique cDNA reads from the same blood draw for two donors, one aged 18 to 30 and one aged 80 or older. Paper-wide results and their limitations: Compared with the aged group, the long-lived group had more naive CD4+ T cells, fewer expanded clones and increased TCR diversity, a pattern suggesting age selection. Observed TCR beta diversity correlated strongly with the percentage of naive T cells measured by flow cytometry. As age increased, observed TCR beta diversity per million T cells dropped in a roughly linear way, and a significant reduction was already evident by age about 40. Because profiling used bulk unsorted PBMCs, naive and antigen-experienced compartments could not be compared conclusively. Donor CMV infection status was unknown, potentially confounding age-related changes in expanded clonotypes. Total diversity estimates from one million sequenced T cells were considered lower bounds and underestimates.

Relative to germline, V is missing 6 bases and J is missing 5 bases, with 8 bases of the junction outside any gene match. Taken from cysteine to phenylalanine, the CDR3 has 14 residues. CDR3 DNA is the only sequence kept; it has 42 bases, read in frame from the first base. The germline V gene yields WSHSY for CDR1 and SAAADI for CDR2. A remark on this clonotype: The antigen it recognizes is unknown. A much larger clone differs from this one at a single base, so this may be a read error.

Systemically healthy Caucasian individuals from Russia, 39 in total and aged about 6 to 90 years, were included as donors. Each donor gave 8 to 10 milliliters of peripheral blood, collected into EDTA-treated Vacutainer tubes. Ficoll-Paque density-gradient centrifugation was used to isolate PBMCs, with at least 6.5 million per sample. Trizol reagent was used to extract total RNA from the PBMCs, yielding at least 5.5 micrograms per sample. For every donor, flow cytometry on a PBMC aliquot measured the percentage of naive CD45RAhigh/CD27high T cells. The library relied on 5' RACE. This sample was sequenced with an Illumina HiSeq 2500. A second PCR of roughly 6 to 11 cycles was performed with a sample-barcoded 5' primer and a J-beta primer mix. Each TCR beta cDNA molecule received a unique molecular identifier from a template-switch 5' adaptor carrying 12 random nucleotides. At least 2.5 million CDR3-containing paired-end reads were obtained from each sample. First-strand cDNA synthesis was performed from all RNA using the Mint cDNA synthesis kit, with priming by a TRBC-specific oligonucleotide. Following uracil-DNA glycosylase treatment, a first 18-cycle PCR with universal primers M1SS and BC2_uni_R was performed on all cDNA. As for the authors' bioinformatics: For normalization, 1 million high-quality reads were randomly selected from each sample, with every read carrying a distinct molecular identifier. Instead of being binned into consensus sequences, reads that shared molecular identifiers were thrown out. CDR3 identification, clonotype clustering and error correction used MiTCR with a Q25 quality threshold and the strictest error-elimination algorithm. Lower-bound total TCR beta diversity was estimated with a nonparametric unseen species model using Euler transformation. TCRdb took the public reads, trimmed them with fastp at Q25, ran MiXCR for clone calling and kept in-frame beta chains. Here each entry gathers all rows of one CDR3 protein and keeps the most common genes and DNA. TCRdb's processing, not the study's, gives the V and J calls here. This sample has 1.5 million to 2 million distinct CDR3 sequences in its table, and roughly 27% of those were observed once. The ten largest clones capture roughly 8% of the sample.

The receptor chain draws on TRBV10-2 and TRBJ2-5, and 8 junctional nucleotides match TRBD1. The source of this sequence is a woman aged 30 to 39 in good health. Sequenced input: blood. Here the CDR3 is given as CASRGSGGVETQYF. The DNA is TGCGCCAGCAGGGGTTCAGGGGGCGTGGAGACCCAGTACTTC.